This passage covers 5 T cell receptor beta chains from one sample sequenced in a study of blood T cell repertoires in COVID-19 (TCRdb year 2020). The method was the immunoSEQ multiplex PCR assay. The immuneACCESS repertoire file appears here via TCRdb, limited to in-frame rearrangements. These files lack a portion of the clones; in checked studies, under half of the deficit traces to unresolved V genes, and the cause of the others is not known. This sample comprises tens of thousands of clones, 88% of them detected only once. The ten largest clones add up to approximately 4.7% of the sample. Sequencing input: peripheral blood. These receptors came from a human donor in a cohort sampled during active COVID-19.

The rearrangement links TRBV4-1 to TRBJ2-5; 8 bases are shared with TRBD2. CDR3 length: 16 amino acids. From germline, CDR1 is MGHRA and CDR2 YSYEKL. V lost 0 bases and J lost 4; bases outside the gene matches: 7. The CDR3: CASSQDGLAGRETQYF. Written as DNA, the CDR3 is TGCGCCAGCAGCCAAGATGGTTTAGCGGGAAGAGAGACCCAGTACTTC.

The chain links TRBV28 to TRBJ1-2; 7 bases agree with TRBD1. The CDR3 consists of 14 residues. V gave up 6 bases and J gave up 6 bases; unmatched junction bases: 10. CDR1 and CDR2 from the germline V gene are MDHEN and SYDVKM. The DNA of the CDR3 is TGTGCCAGCAGAATCGGCGGCAGGGGGGATGGCTACACCTTC. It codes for CASRIGGRGDGYTF.

Written as DNA, the CDR3 is TGCAGCGTTGCCCTAGCGAAGAACACCGGGGAGCTGTTTTTT. It codes for CSVALAKNTGELFF. The V call is TRBV29-1, the J call TRBJ2-2; weak D call: TRBD2 (6 bases). V lost 4 bases to trimming and J lost 1 base, with 10 bases between them. Germline CDR1 reads SQVTM; CDR2 reads ANQGSEA. The CDR3 extends over 14 amino acids.

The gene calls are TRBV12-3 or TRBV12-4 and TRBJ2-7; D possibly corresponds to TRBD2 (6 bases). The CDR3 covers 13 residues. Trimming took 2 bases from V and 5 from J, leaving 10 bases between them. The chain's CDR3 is CASSLRGVDEQYF. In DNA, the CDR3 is TGTGCCAGCAGTTTACGCGGGGTGGACGAGCAGTACTTC.

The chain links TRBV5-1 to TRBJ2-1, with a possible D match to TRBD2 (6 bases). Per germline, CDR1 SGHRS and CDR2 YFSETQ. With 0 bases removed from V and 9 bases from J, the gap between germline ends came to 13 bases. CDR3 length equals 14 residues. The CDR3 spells CASSLDGGRGEQFF. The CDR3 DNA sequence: TGCGCCAGCAGCTTGGACGGGGGACGGGGTGAGCAGTTCTTC.